This T cell receptor beta chain was recovered during a study of T-cell memory formation after mild COVID-19. Overall study: The TCR clusters were mostly specific to one donor.

MiXCR, applied by TCRdb to the 5' RACE reads, yields one record per CDR3 protein. The table has about 260,000 distinct CDR3 sequences, around 15% seen once; the top ten hold 22%. V gave up 2 bases and J gave up 1 base, with 11 bases separating them. The CDR3 covers 15 residues. Germline V gene lookup returns CDR1 SEHNR and CDR2 FQNEAQ (reference sequence). Study-level points and caveats: Contracting CD8+ clones were enriched in EMRA, CD4+ mainly in CM and EM. A second wave expanding day 15 to 37 was CD4+-biased; contracting clones were balanced.

This clonotype has more than one count but fewer than ten. Antigen: not known. The sample taken for sequencing was PBMCs or a T cell subset sorted from them (not recorded which). This TCR was recovered from a man aged 18-30 years who had mild COVID-19 (a few samples of this study predate the infection). Cell type and time point are not known. The chain is built from TRBV7-9 and TRBJ2-5; D may correspond to TRBD1 or TRBD2 (6 bases each). CDR3 loop: CASSLIRGLQETQYF. The DNA for the CDR3 is TGTGCCAGCAGCTTAATTCGGGGGCTCCAAGAGACCCAGTACTTC.